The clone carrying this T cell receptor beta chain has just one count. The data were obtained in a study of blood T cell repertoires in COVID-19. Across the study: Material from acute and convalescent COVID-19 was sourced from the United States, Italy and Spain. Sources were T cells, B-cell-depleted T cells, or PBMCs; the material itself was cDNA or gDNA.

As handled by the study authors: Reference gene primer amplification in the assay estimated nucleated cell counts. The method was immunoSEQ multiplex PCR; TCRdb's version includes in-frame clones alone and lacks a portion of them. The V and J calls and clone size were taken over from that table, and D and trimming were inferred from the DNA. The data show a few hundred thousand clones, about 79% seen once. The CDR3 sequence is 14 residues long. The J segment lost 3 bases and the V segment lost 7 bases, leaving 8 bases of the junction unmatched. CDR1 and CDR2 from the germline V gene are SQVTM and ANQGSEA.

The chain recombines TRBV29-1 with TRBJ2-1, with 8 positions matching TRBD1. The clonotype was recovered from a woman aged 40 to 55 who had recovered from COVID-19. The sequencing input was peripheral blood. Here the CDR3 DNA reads TGCAGCGACCTGGGACAGGACATCTACAATGAGCAGTTCTTC. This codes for CSDLGQDIYNEQFF.